This entry features one T cell receptor (beta chain) sequence. Its cognate antigen has yet to be identified. No much larger clone is present one base from it, and per-base qualities are unavailable. These data are taken from a study of control samples from healthy donors and cancer patients (dated by TCRdb to about 2020). Library generation was performed with the immunoSEQ multiplex PCR assay. Drawn from immuneACCESS, this table holds only the in-frame rearrangements with V and J called that TCRdb kept. Clones are partly lost; checked studies trace under half to an unresolved V gene and leave the rest unexplained. This sample comprises 160,000 or so clones, nearly 95% of them detected only once. The ten largest clones represent 2.4% of the sample. The CDR3 sequence holds 13 residues, the cysteine and phenylalanine included. The read is trimmed to its CDR3 DNA, 39 bases read in frame from base 1. The germline V gene (reference sequence) provides CDR1 MNHEY and CDR2 SMNVEV. V loses 6 bases, J loses 4 bases, and the germline ends lie 12 bases apart.

Sequenced input: blood. The chain links TRBV27 with TRBJ1-2; no D gene can be assigned with confidence. The TCR was taken from a man aged 50 to 59 in good health. The DNA sequence is TGTGCCAGCAGGGAAGTGGCTGGCTATGGCTACACCTTC. It translates as CASREVAGYGYTF.